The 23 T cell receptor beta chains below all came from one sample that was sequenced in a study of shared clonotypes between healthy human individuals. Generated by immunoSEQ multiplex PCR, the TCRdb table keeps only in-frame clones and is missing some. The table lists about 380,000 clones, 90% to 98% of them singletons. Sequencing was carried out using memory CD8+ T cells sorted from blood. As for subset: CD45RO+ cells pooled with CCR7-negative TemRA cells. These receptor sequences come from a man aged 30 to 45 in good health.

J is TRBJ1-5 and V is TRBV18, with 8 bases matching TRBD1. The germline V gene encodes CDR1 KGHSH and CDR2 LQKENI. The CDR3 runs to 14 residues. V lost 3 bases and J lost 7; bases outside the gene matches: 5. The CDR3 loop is CASSPGQVNQPQHF. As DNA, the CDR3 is TGTGCCAGCTCACCGGGACAGGTAAACCAGCCCCAGCATTTT.

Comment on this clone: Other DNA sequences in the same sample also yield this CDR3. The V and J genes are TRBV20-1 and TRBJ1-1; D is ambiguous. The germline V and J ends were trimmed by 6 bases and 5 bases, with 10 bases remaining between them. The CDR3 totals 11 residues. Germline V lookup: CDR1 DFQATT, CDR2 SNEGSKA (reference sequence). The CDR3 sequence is CSATPGTEAFF. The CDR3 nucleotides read TGCAGTGCCACCCCCGGAACTGAAGCTTTCTTT.

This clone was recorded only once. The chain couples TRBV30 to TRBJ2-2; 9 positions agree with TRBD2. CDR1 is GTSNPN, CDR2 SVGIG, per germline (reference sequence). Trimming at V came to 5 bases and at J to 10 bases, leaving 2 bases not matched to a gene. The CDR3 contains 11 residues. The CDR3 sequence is CAWQRGAELFF. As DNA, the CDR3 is TGTGCCTGGCAGCGGGGGGCGGAGCTGTTTTTT.

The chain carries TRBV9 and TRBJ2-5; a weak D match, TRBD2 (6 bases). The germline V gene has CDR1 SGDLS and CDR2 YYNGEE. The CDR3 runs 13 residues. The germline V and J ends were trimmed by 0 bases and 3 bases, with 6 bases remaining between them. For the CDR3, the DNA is TGTGCCAGCAGCGTAGGACTAGAAGAGACCCAGTACTTC. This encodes CASSVGLEETQYF. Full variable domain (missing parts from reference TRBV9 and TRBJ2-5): DSGVTQTPKHLITATGQRVTLRCSPRSGDLSVYWYQQSLDQGLQFLIQYYNGEERAKGNILERFSAQQFPDLHSELNLSSLELGDSALYFCASSVGLEETQYFGPGTRLLVL.

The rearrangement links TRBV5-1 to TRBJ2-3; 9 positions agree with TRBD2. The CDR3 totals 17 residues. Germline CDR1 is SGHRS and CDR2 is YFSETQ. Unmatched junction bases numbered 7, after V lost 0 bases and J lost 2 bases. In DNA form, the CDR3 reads TGCGCCAGCAGCTTGGGGGCGACTAGCGGAAACACAGATACGCAGTATTTT. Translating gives CASSLGATSGNTDTQYF.

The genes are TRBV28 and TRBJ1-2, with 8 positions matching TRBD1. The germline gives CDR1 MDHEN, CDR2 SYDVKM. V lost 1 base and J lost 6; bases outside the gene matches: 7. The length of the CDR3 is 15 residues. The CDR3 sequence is CASSLLSRTGNGYTF. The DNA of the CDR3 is TGTGCCAGCAGTTTATTATCCCGGACAGGGAATGGCTACACCTTC.

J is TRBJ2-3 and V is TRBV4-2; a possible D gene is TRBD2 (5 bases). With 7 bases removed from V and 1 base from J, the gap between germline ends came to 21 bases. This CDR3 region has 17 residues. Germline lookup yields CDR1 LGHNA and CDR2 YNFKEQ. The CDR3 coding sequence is TGTGCCAGCACCACAAGTCTAGCAACTGGGGGCACAGATACGCAGTATTTT. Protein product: CASTTSLATGGTDTQYF.

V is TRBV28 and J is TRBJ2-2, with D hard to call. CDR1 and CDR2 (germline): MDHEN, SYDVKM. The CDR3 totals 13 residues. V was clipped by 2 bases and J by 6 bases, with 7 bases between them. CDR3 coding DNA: TGTGCCAGCAGTTTAACTGCCCCCGGGGAGCTGTTTTTT. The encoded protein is CASSLTAPGELFF.

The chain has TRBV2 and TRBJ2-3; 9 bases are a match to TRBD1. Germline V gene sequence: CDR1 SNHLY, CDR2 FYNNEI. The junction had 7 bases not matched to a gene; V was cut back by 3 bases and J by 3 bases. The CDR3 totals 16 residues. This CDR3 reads CASSDLPQGATDTQYF. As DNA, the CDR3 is TGTGCCAGCAGTGACCTACCACAGGGGGCAACAGATACGCAGTATTTT. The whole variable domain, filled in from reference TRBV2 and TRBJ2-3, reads EPEVTQTPSHQVTQMGQEVILRCVPISNHLYFYWYRQILGQKVEFLVSFYNNEISEKSEIFDDQFSVERPDGSNFTLKIRSTKLEDSAMYFCASSDLPQGATDTQYFGPGTRLTVL.

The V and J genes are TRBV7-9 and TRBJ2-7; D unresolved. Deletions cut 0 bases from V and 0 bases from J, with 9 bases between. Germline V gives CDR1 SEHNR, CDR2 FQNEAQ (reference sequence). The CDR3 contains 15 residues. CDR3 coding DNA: TGTGCCAGCAGCTTAGCGCTCGTCAGCTCCTACGAGCAGTACTTC. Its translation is CASSLALVSSYEQYF.

CDR3 nucleotide sequence: TGTGCCAGCAGTCTAGCGGGACCCTACTACGAGCAGTACTTC. Translating it yields CASSLAGPYYEQYF. The V and J genes are TRBV2 and TRBJ2-5, with 9 bases fitting TRBD2. The J call may be mistaken, given a closer DNA end match to TRBJ2-7. The CDR3 runs to 14 residues. The germline V gene encodes CDR1 SNHLY and CDR2 FYNNEI.

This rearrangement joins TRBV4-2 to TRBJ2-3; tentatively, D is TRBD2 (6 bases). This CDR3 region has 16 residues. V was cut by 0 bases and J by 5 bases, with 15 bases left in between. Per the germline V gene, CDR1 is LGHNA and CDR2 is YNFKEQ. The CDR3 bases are TGTGCCAGCAGCCAAGAGTATCGACTAGGGGAAGATACGCAGTATTTT. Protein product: CASSQEYRLGEDTQYF.

CDR3 coding DNA: TGTGCCAGCCGATACGTAGCGGGAGTTACCAATGAGCAGTTCTTC. Amino acid sequence: CASRYVAGVTNEQFF. V is TRBV6-1 and J is TRBJ2-1; 9 bases match TRBD2. The ends lost 8 bases at V and 6 bases at J; junction bases unmatched: 11. The CDR3 consists of 15 residues. Germline CDR1 reads MNHNS; CDR2 reads SASEGT.

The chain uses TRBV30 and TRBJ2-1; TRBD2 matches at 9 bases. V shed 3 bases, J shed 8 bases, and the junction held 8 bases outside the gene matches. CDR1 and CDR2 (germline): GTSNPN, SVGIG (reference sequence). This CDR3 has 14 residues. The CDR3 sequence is CAWRKPSGTDEQFF. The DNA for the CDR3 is TGTGCCTGGAGGAAGCCTAGCGGGACCGATGAGCAGTTCTTC. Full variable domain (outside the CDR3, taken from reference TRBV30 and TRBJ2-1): SQTIHQWPATLVQPVGSPLSLECTVEGTSNPNLYWYRQAAGRGLQLLFYSVGIGQISSEVPQNLSASRPQDRQFILSSKKLLLSDSGFYLCAWRKPSGTDEQFFGPGTRLTVL.

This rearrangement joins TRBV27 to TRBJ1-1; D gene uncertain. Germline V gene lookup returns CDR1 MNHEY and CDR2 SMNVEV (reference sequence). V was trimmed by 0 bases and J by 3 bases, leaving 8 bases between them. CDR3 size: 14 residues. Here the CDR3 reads CASSLSVGYTEAFF. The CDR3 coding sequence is TGTGCCAGCAGTTTATCGGTTGGGTACACTGAAGCTTTCTTT.

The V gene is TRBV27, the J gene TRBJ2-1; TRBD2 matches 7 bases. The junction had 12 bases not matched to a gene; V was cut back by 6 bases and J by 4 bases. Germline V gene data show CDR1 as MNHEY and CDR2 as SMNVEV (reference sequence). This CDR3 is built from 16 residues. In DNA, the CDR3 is TGTGCCAGCAGCCCAGGGCGGGGAGGGCGATACAATGAGCAGTTCTTC. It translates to CASSPGRGGRYNEQFF.

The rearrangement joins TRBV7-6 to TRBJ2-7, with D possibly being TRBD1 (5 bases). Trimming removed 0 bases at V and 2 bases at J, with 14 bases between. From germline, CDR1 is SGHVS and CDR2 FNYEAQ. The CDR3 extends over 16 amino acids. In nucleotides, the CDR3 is TGTGCCAGCAGCTTAGCACCTGGCAGGGATACCTACGAGCAGTACTTC. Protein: CASSLAPGRDTYEQYF. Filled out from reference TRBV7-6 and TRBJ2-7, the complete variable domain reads GAGVSQSPRYKVTKRGQDVALRCDPISGHVSLYWYRQALGQGPEFLTYFNYEAQQDKSGLPNDRFSAERPEGSISTLTIQRTEQRDSAMYRCASSLAPGRDTYEQYFGPGTRLTVT.

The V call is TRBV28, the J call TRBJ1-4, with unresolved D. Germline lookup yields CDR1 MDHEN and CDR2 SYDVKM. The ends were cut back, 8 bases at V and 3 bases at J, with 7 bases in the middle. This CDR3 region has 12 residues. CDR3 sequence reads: CASGPSNEKLFF. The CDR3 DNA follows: TGTGCCAGCGGGCCCTCTAATGAAAAACTGTTTTTT. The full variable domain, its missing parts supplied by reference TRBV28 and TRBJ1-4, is DVKVTQSSRYLVKRTGEKVFLECVQDMDHENMFWYRQDPGLGLRLIYFSYDVKMKEKGDIPEGYSVSREKKERFSLILESASTNQTSMYLCASGPSNEKLFFGSGTQLSVL.

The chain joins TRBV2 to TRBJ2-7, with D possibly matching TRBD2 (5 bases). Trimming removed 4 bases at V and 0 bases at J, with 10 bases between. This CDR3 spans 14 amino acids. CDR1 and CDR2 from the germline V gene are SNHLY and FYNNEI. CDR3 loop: CASSAEGSSYEQYF. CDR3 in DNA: TGTGCCAGCAGTGCAGAAGGGAGCTCCTACGAGCAGTACTTC.

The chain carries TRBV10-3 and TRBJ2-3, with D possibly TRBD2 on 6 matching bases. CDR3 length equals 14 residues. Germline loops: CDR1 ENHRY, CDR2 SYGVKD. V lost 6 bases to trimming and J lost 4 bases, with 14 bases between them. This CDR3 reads CAIRGPGGPDTQYF. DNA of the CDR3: TGTGCCATCAGGGGCCCCGGGGGACCAGATACGCAGTATTTT.

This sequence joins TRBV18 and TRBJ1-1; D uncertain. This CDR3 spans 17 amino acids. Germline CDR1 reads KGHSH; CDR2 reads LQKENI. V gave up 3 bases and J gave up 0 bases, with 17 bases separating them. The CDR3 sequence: CASSPVQRLSLNTEAFF. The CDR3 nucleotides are TGTGCCAGCTCACCGGTACAGAGATTGAGTTTGAACACTGAAGCTTTCTTT.

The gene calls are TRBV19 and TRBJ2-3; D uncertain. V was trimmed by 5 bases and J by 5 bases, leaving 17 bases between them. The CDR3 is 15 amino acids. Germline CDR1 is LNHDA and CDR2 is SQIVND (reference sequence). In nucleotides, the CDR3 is TGTGCCAGTAGTGTTAGTACCCCCCACGGAGATACGCAGTATTTT. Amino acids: CASSVSTPHGDTQYF.

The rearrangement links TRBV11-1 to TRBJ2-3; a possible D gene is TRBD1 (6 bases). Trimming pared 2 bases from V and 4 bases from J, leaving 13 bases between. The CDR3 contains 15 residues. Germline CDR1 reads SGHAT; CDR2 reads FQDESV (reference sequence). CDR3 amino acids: CASSLKGVLADTQYF. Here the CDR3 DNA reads TGTGCCAGCAGCTTAAAGGGGGTGCTAGCAGATACGCAGTATTTT.